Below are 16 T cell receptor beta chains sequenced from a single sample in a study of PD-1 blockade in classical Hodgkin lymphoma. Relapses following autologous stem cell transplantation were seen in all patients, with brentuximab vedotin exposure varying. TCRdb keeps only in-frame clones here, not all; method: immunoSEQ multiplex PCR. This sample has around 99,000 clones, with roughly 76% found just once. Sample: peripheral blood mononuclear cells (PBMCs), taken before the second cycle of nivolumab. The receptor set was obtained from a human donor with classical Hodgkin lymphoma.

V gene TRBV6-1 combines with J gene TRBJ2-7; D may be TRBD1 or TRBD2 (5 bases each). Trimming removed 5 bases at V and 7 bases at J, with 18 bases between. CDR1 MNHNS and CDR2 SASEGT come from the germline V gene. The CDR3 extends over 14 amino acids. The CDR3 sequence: CASSPGPGSGEQYF. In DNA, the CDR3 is TGTGCCAGCAGTCCGGGGCCGGGGTCGGGGGAGCAGTACTTC.

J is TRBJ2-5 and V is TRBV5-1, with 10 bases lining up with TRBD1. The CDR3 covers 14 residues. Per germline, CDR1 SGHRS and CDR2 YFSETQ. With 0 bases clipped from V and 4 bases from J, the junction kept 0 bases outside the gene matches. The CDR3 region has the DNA TGCGCCAGCAGCTTGGGACAGGGGGCAGAGACCCAGTACTTC. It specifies CASSLGQGAETQYF.

The CDR3 region has the DNA TGTGCCAATAGGACTAGCGGGAACTACGAGCAGTACTTC. It codes for CANRTSGNYEQYF. The V and J genes are TRBV7-9 and TRBJ2-7; TRBD2 matches 12 bases. V gave up 10 bases and J gave up 3 bases; unmatched junction bases: 4. CDR3 size: 13 residues. CDR1 and CDR2 (germline): SEHNR, FQNEAQ (reference sequence).

CDR3 bases: TGTGCCAGCAGCCGAGGACAAGCCGGGGAGCTGTTTTTT. Its translation is CASSRGQAGELFF. The rearrangement links TRBV7-2 to TRBJ2-2; the D gene is possibly TRBD1 (5 bases). Trimming took 5 bases from V and 6 from J, leaving 10 bases between them. The CDR3 totals 13 residues. The V gene's germline CDR1 is SGHTA and CDR2 FQGNSA. The complete variable domain, with remaining parts taken from reference TRBV7-2 and TRBJ2-2, reads GAGVSQSPSNKVTEKGKDVELRCDPISGHTALYWYRQSLGQGLEFLIYFQGNSAPDKSGLPSDRFSAERTGGSVSTLTIQRTQQEDSAVYLCASSRGQAGELFFGEGSRLTVL.

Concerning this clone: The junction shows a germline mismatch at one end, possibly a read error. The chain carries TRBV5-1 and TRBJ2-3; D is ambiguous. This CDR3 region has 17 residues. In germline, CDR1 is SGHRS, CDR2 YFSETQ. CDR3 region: CASSSRRRTASTDTQYF. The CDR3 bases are TGCGCCAGCAGCTCCCGCCGCCGGACGGCCAGCACCGATACGCAGTATTTT. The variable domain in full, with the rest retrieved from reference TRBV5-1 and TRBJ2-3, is KAGVTQTPRYLIKTRGQQVTLSCSPISGHRSVSWYQQTPGQGLQFLFEYFSETQRNKGNFPGRFSGRQFSNSRSEMNVSTLELGDSALYLCASSSRRRTASTDTQYFGPGTRLTVL.

DNA for the CDR3: TGTGCCAGCAGCTTAGAGCCCCACCCTAGCGGGAGAGATGAGCAGTTCTTC. Its protein product is CASSLEPHPSGRDEQFF. The genes are TRBV7-9 and TRBJ2-1, with TRBD2 matching over 10 bases. The trim removed 1 base at V and 8 bases at J, leaving 11 bases unmatched. The CDR3 runs to 17 residues. The V gene's germline CDR1 is SEHNR and CDR2 FQNEAQ (reference sequence).

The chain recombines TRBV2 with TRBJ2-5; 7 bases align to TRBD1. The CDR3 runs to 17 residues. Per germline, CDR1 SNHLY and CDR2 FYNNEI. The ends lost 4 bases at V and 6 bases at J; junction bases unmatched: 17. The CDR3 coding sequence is TGTGCCAGCAGTGGGGGTCTAGGGACAGTAGAGATTAAGACCCAGTACTTC. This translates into CASSGGLGTVEIKTQYF.

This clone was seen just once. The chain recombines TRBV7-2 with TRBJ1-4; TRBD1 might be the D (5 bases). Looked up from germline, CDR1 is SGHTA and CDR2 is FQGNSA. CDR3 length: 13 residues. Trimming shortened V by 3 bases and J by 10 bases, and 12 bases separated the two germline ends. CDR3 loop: CASSFQGEGKLFF. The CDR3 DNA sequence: TGTGCCAGCAGCTTTCAGGGAGAGGGAAAACTGTTTTTT.

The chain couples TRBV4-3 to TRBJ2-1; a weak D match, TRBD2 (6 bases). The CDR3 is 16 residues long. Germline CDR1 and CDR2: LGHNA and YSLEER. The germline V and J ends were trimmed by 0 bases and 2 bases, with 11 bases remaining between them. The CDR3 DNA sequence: TGCGCCAGCAGCCAAGATCGGGACTTAGCCTACAATGAGCAGTTCTTC. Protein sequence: CASSQDRDLAYNEQFF.

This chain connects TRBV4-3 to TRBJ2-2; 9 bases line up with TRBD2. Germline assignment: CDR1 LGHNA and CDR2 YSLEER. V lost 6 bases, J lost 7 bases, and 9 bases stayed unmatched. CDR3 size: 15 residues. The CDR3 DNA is TGCGCCAGCAGGGACCTAGCGGGATTCGTCGGGGAGCTGTTTTTT. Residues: CASRDLAGFVGELFF.

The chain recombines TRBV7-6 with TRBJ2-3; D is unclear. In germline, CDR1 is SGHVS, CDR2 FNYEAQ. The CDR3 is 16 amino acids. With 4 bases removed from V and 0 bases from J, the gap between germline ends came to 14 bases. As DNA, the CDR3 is TGTGCCAGCAGCTCCAGTTGGAGCGCTAGCACAGATACGCAGTATTTT. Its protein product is CASSSSWSASTDTQYF.

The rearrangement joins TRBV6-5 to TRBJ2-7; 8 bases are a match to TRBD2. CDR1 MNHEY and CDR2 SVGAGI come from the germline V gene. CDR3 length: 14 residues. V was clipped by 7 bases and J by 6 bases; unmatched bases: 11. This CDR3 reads CASTSTGGAGEQYF. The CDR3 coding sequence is TGTGCCAGCACTTCAACCGGGGGGGCAGGCGAGCAGTACTTC.

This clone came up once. The CDR3 DNA reads as TGTGCCATTCGACAGGGATCCGCCTATGGCTACACCTTC. It translates to CAIRQGSAYGYTF. The chain employs TRBV10-3 and TRBJ1-2; TRBD1 matches at 7 bases. CDR1 ENHRY and CDR2 SYGVKD come from the germline V gene. The CDR3 sequence is 13 residues long. With 9 bases clipped from V and 4 bases from J, the junction kept 8 bases outside the gene matches.

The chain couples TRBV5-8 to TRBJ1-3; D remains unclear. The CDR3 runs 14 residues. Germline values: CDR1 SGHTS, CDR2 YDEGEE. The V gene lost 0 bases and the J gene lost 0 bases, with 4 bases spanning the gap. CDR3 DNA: TGTGCCAGCAGCTTGGGGCACTCTGGAAACACCATATATTTT. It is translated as CASSLGHSGNTIYF. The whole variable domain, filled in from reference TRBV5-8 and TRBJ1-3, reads EAGVTQSPTHLIKTRGQQATLRCSPISGHTSVYWYQQALGLGLQFLLWYDEGEERNRGNFPPRFSGRQFPNYSSELNVNALELEDSALYLCASSLGHSGNTIYFGEGSWLTVV.

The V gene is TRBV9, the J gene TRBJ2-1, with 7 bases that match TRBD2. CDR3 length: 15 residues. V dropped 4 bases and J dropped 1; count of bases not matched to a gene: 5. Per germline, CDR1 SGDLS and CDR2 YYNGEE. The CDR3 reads CASSSLADSYNEQFF. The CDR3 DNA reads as TGTGCCAGCAGCAGTCTAGCGGATTCCTACAATGAGCAGTTCTTC. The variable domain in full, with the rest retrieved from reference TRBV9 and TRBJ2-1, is DSGVTQTPKHLITATGQRVTLRCSPRSGDLSVYWYQQSLDQGLQFLIQYYNGEERAKGNILERFSAQQFPDLHSELNLSSLELGDSALYFCASSSLADSYNEQFFGPGTRLTVL.

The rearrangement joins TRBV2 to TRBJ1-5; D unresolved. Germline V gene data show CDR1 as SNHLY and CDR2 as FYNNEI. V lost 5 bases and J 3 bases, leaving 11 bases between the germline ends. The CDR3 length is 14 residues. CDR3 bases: TGTGCCAGCAGTCTTGGACGGGTCAATCAGCCCCAGCATTTT. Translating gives CASSLGRVNQPQHF.